This TCR beta chain was identified in a study of siplizumab effects on memory and regulatory T cells. Findings and limits, study-wide: Memory cells seemed less diverse than naive T cells, which seemed major alloresponse contributors. Only a minority of proliferating CD4+ or CD8+ clones had an assignable naive or memory phenotype, with roughly 75-97% lacking one. The average Treg-derived proportion among mappable alloreactive CD4+ clones was roughly 70% with siplizumab versus 25% to 30% in controls.

A word on this clone: Its antigen is as yet unknown.

Per sample, the assay covered 90,000 to 100,000 TCR templates. Assay: immunoSEQ multiplex PCR; the TCRdb copy retains only in-frame clones and omits some. Found here are around 95,000 clones, about 95% of them singletons; the top ten hold approximately 1.5%. The receptor comes from a human donor in good health. The specimen was non-Treg CD4+ T cells sorted from blood.

CDR3 loop: CASSLQTGVVKYGYTF. CDR3 sequence (DNA): TGTGCCAGCAGCTTACAGACAGGGGTCGTAAAGTATGGCTACACCTTC. The rearrangement uses TRBV5-4 and TRBJ1-2; TRBD1 aligns across 8 bases. The V gene end was trimmed by 2 bases and the J gene end by 5 bases; junction bases not matched to a gene: 11. Germline V gives CDR1 SGHNT, CDR2 YYREEE (reference sequence). This CDR3 region has 16 residues.